The clone carrying this T cell receptor (beta chain) was recorded many times. The data stem from a study of T cells in Graves' hyperthyroidism and ophthalmopathy. Germline assignment: CDR1 MNHNS and CDR2 SASEGT. The CDR3 totals 15 residues. V was cut by 3 bases and J by 3 bases, with 14 bases left in between. TCR beta CDR3 sequences were amplified from RNA transcripts. During a first-round RT-PCR of the TCR CDR3, the HTBI primer set was used. Each CDR3 protein gets one entry after TCRdb re-called the multiplex PCR reads with MiXCR. The table has about 610,000 distinct CDR3 sequences, about 15% seen once.

The clonotype comes from a woman between 35 and 50 years old with Graves' ophthalmopathy. J is TRBJ2-5 and V is TRBV6-1; possibly TRBD1 for D (5 bases). The specimen was blood. The chain's CDR3 is CASSENPRAKETQYF. In nucleotides, the CDR3 is TGTGCCAGCAGTGAGAACCCCAGGGCGAAAGAGACCCAGTACTTC.